This TCR beta chain was observed in a study of T cell responses to AZD1222 COVID-19 vaccine. Method: immunoSEQ multiplex PCR; TCRdb's copy keeps in-frame clones and lacks some. The sample carries about 120,000 clones, over 85% recorded once. As regards this clone: As yet, its antigen is unknown.

General study results and limits: Receipt of two AZD1222 doses was followed by a rise in Spike-specific TCR breadth and depth. Baseline serology detected seropositivity in only five to seven AZD1222 recipients.

J gave up 3 bases and V 0 bases, and 3 bases lay outside the gene matches. Looked up from germline, CDR1 is SGDLS and CDR2 is YYNGEE. The CDR3 consists of 15 residues. The rearrangement links TRBV9 to TRBJ2-5; the match to TRBD2 covers 9 bases. The sample consisted of peripheral blood, taken on day 0 of AZD1222 vaccination. The sequence came from an adult in good health. The CDR3 reads CASSVGSGREETQYF. DNA for the CDR3: TGTGCCAGCAGCGTAGGTAGCGGGAGAGAAGAGACCCAGTACTTC.